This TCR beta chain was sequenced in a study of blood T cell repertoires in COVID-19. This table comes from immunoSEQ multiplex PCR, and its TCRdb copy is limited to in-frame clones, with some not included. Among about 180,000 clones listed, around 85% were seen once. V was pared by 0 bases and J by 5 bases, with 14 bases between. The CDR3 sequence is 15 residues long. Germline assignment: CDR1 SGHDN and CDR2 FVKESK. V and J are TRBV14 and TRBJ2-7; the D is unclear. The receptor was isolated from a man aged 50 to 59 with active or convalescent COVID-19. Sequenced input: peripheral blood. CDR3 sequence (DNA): TGTGCCAGCAGCCAAGATGGCGTTAGCTTTCACGAGCAGTACTTC. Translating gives CASSQDGVSFHEQYF.